This T cell receptor beta chain appears in the sequencing data of a study of T cells in Graves' hyperthyroidism and ophthalmopathy. At the level of the study: Any treatment followed the collection of peripheral blood at initial diagnosis.

Study-wide points: Ophthalmopathy, as predicted by the model, came a median 6.5 months after the prediction.

It was considered stable Graves' hyperthyroidism when ophthalmopathy did not progress within 18 months. On the basis of clinical symptoms, serum thyroxine and TRAb, thyroid ultrasound and orbital computed tomography, diagnoses were made. This clonotype appeared many times. The antigen is not known. Using RNA transcripts as the source, TCR beta CDR3 regions were amplified. HTBI primers drove first-round RT-PCR of the TCR CDR3. TCRdb re-called the multiplex PCR reads with MiXCR, one entry per CDR3 protein. This sample has 500,000 to 550,000 distinct CDR3 sequences, with less than 25% found just once. J lost 5 bases, V lost 5 bases, and 5 bases had no gene match. CDR3 length: 13 amino acids. CDR1 MNHEY and CDR2 SVGAGI come from the germline V gene.

The clonotype was recovered from a man younger than 35 with Graves' hyperthyroidism. Material: blood. The chain joins TRBV6-5 to TRBJ1-1; TRBD1 agrees at 7 bases. CDR3 region: CASSRGGWTEAFF. Here the CDR3 DNA reads TGTGCCAGCAGTCGAGGGGGCTGGACTGAAGCTTTCTTT.